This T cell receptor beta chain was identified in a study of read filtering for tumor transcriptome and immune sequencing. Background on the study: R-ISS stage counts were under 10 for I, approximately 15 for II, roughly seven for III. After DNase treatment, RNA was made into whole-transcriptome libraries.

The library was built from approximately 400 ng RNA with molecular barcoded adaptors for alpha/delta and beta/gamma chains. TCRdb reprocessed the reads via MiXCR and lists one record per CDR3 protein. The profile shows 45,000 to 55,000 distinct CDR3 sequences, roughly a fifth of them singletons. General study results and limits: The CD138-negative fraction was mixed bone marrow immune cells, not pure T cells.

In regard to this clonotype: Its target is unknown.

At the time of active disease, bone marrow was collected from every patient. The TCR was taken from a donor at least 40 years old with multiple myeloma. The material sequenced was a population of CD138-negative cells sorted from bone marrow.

The CDR3 here is CAIRGLAGESYNEQFF. In DNA form, the CDR3 reads TGTGCCATCAGAGGACTAGCGGGAGAATCCTACAATGAGCAGTTCTTC. V usage is TRBV10-3 and J usage is TRBJ2-1; TRBD2 matches 13 bases. Trimming removed 6 bases from V and 1 base from J; junction bases left unmatched: 3. CDR1 is ENHRY and CDR2 is SYGVKD in the germline V gene. CDR3 length equals 16 residues.